These 15 T cell receptor beta chains originate from one sample sequenced in a study of early T cells in non-severe SARS-CoV-2 infection. A single record per CDR3 protein comes from TCRdb applying MiXCR to the 5' RACE reads. Of 80,000 or so distinct CDR3 sequences in the sample, approximately 10% are singletons; the top ten hold 9.5% to 15%. Sequenced material: whole blood, taken at baseline. Source of these receptors: an adult who was a healthcare worker with PCR-confirmed SARS-CoV-2 infection or an uninfected control (not recorded which).

This clonotype was recorded a few times. The gene calls are TRBV12-3 or TRBV12-4 and TRBJ2-5; D could derive from TRBD1 or TRBD2 (5 bases each). The CDR3 has 13 residues. V lost 6 bases and J lost 5, with 13 bases in between. CDR3 nucleotides: TGTGCCAGCAGGGGAGAGGGGCGGGAGACCCAGTACTTC. Amino acid sequence: CASRGEGRETQYF.

This clonotype was observed a handful of times. The chain links TRBV5-1 to TRBJ2-1; the D is unclear. This CDR3 has 17 amino acids. Germline V lookup: CDR1 SGHRS, CDR2 YFSETQ. Trimming cost V 1 base and J 0 bases, with 14 bases left between them. CDR3 amino acids: CASSLWSGWGSYNEQFF. The CDR3 nucleotides read TGCGCCAGCAGCTTGTGGTCTGGGTGGGGCTCCTACAATGAGCAGTTCTTC. Using reference TRBV5-1 and TRBJ2-1 for the parts outside the CDR3, the full variable domain is KAGVTQTPRYLIKTRGQQVTLSCSPISGHRSVSWYQQTPGQGLQFLFEYFSETQRNKGNFPGRFSGRQFSNSRSEMNVSTLELGDSALYLCASSLWSGWGSYNEQFFGPGTRLTVL.

This clonotype came up a few times. CDR3 coding DNA: TGCAGCGTTGACCTTAGCGGGGGGGCAAAAGATACGCAGTATTTT. Translated: CSVDLSGGAKDTQYF. The V gene is TRBV29-1, the J gene TRBJ2-3, with 11 bases identical to TRBD2. The V gene end was trimmed by 3 bases and the J gene end by 5 bases; junction bases not matched to a gene: 7. This CDR3 contains 15 residues. Germline values: CDR1 SQVTM, CDR2 ANQGSEA.

This clonotype appeared many times. V gene TRBV12-3 or TRBV12-4 combines with J gene TRBJ1-2; no clear D. Trimming took 3 bases from V and 9 from J, leaving 29 bases between them. CDR3 length: 18 residues. CDR3 region: CASSLLVQFTANAGRYTF. The CDR3 DNA follows: TGTGCCAGCAGTTTGTTAGTACAGTTCACAGCTAATGCTGGGCGCTACACCTTC.

This clonotype was counted ten times or more. At one end the junction does not follow the germline gene, possibly because of a read error. This sequence joins TRBV28 and TRBJ2-7; 9 bases align to TRBD1. Germline CDR1 MDHEN, CDR2 SYDVKM. The CDR3 consists of 13 residues. The CDR3 here is CASSLDRRDRERF. CDR3 bases: TGTGCCAGCAGTTTAGATCGCCGGGACAGGGAGCGCTTC.

This clonotype has a handful of counts. V usage is TRBV9 and J usage is TRBJ1-2; D is possibly TRBD1 (6 bases). This CDR3 is built from 14 residues. CDR1 and CDR2 from the germline V gene are SGDLS and YYNGEE. V shed 4 bases and J shed 3 bases, with 13 bases lying between them. This chain's CDR3 is CASSQGGRHYGYTF. CDR3 DNA sequence: TGTGCCAGCAGCCAAGGGGGACGCCACTATGGCTACACCTTC.

The V call is TRBV29-1, the J call TRBJ2-3; D is undetermined. Germline values: CDR1 SQVTM, CDR2 ANQGSEA. This CDR3 is built from 11 residues. The V end lost 7 bases, the J end lost 6 bases, and 11 bases lay between the germline ends. CDR3 bases: TGCAGCGCCGGTCCGGCGGATACGCAGTATTTT. This encodes CSAGPADTQYF.

This clonotype has ten or more counts. The genes are TRBV11-2 and TRBJ2-2; D uncertain. V lost 0 bases and J lost 3, with 5 bases in between. This CDR3 is 14 amino acids long. Germline V gives CDR1 SGHAT, CDR2 FQNNGV. The CDR3 nucleotides read TGTGCCAGCAGCTTAGATCCCTACACCGGGGAGCTGTTTTTT. It encodes CASSLDPYTGELFF. Looking up the rest from reference TRBV11-2 and TRBJ2-2 gives the full variable domain: EAGVAQSPRYKIIEKRQSVAFWCNPISGHATLYWYQQILGQGPKLLIQFQNNGVVDDSQLPKDRFSAERLKGVDSTLKIQPAKLEDSAVYLCASSLDPYTGELFFGEGSRLTVL.

In this sample, this clonotype turned up many times. This chain links TRBV29-1 with TRBJ2-7; 8 nucleotides line up with TRBD1. Unmatched junction bases numbered 8, after V lost 7 bases and J lost 3 bases. The CDR3 runs 13 residues. CDR1 and CDR2 from the germline V gene are SQVTM and ANQGSEA. The DNA for the CDR3 is TGCAGCGCAACCGGGACAGGACTCTACGAGCAGTACTTC. Translation: CSATGTGLYEQYF.

This clonotype was detected many times. The rearrangement links TRBV19 to TRBJ1-1; TRBD1 matches at 9 bases. V dropped 5 bases and J dropped 7; count of bases not matched to a gene: 5. In germline, CDR1 is LNHDA, CDR2 SQIVND (reference sequence). The CDR3 contains 13 residues. The CDR3 reads CASSPRTGDEAFF. CDR3 bases: TGTGCCAGTAGTCCTCGGACAGGGGATGAAGCTTTCTTT.

V gene TRBV5-4 combines with J gene TRBJ2-1; 8 bases fit TRBD1. CDR3 length: 14 residues. Germline CDR1 SGHNT, CDR2 YYREEE (reference sequence). Losses at the gene ends were 3 bases for V and 6 bases for J; bases not matched to a gene: 5. In nucleotides, the CDR3 is TGTGCCAGCAGCTATGGACAGGGTGTCAATGAGCAGTTCTTC. Residues: CASSYGQGVNEQFF.

This rearrangement joins TRBV6-4 to TRBJ2-3; 11 nucleotides match TRBD1. Germline values: CDR1 MRHNA, CDR2 SNTAGT. V lost 2 bases and J lost 4; bases outside the gene matches: 2. This CDR3 has 15 amino acids. The CDR3 sequence is CASSDGTGGPDTQYF. The CDR3 DNA sequence: TGTGCCAGCAGTGACGGGACAGGGGGTCCAGATACGCAGTATTTT.

This clonotype came up many times. V gene TRBV28 combines with J gene TRBJ1-6; 8 bases line up with TRBD1. There are 14 residues in the CDR3. Germline-derived CDR1 and CDR2 are MDHEN and SYDVKM. The ends lost 6 bases at V and 8 bases at J; junction bases unmatched: 6. This CDR3 is CASSTTGEDSPLHF. In DNA form, the CDR3 reads TGTGCCAGCAGCACGACAGGGGAGGATTCACCCCTCCACTTT. Together with reference TRBV28 and TRBJ1-6, the CDR3 gives the full variable domain: DVKVTQSSRYLVKRTGEKVFLECVQDMDHENMFWYRQDPGLGLRLIYFSYDVKMKEKGDIPEGYSVSREKKERFSLILESASTNQTSMYLCASSTTGEDSPLHFGNGTRLTVT.

This clonotype was detected ten times or more. This chain connects TRBV3-1 to TRBJ2-1; 9 bases fit TRBD2. Germline CDR1 and CDR2: LGHDT and YNNKEL (reference sequence). The CDR3 extends over 15 amino acids. Trimming removed 2 bases from V and 5 bases from J; junction bases left unmatched: 4. The CDR3 spells CASSQTSGLHNEQFF. Written as DNA, the CDR3 is TGTGCCAGCAGCCAAACTAGCGGGTTGCACAATGAGCAGTTCTTC.

This clonotype has a count of ten or more. V and J are TRBV28 and TRBJ1-5; tentatively, D is TRBD1 (5 bases). The CDR3 runs to 18 residues. V shed 3 bases and J shed 0 bases, with 18 bases lying between them. Germline CDR1 MDHEN, CDR2 SYDVKM. This CDR3 reads CASSFPRVMGSSNQPQHF. In DNA, the CDR3 is TGTGCCAGCAGTTTTCCCAGGGTCATGGGGTCTAGCAATCAGCCCCAGCATTTT.